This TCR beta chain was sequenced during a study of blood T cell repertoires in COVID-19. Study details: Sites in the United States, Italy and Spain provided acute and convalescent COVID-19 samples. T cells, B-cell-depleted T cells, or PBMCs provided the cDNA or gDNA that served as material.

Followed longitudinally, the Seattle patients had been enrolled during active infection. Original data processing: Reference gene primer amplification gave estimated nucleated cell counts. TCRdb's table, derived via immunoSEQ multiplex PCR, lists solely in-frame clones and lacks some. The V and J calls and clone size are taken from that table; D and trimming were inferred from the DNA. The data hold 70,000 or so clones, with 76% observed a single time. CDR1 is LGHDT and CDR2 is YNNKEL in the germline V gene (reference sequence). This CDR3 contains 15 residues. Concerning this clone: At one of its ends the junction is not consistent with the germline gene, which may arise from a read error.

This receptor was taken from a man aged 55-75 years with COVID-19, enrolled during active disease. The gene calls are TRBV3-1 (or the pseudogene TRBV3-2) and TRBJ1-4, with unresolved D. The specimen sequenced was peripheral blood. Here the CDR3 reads CASSQEPLSAPKLFF. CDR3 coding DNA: TGTGCCAGCAGCCAAGAACCTCTGAGTGCCCCAAAACTCTTTTTT.